Sequencing of this TCR beta chain was carried out in a study of blood T cell repertoires in COVID-19. Background on the study: The study drew acute and convalescent COVID-19 samples from the United States, Italy and Spain. The analysed material was cDNA or gDNA that came from T cells, B-cell-depleted T cells, or PBMCs.

In the original processing: Amplifying reference gene primers gave estimates of nucleated cell counts. The assay was immunoSEQ multiplex PCR, and TCRdb's table has in-frame clones only and misses some. Clonal size and the V and J genes are those of that table, whereas D and trimming came from the DNA. The data hold over 200,000 clones, with about 85% observed a single time. V lost 6 bases, J lost 7 bases, and 6 bases lay in between. This CDR3 spans 11 amino acids. Germline V gene lookup returns CDR1 KGHDR and CDR2 SFDVKD. The source of this sequence is a woman older than 75 with acute or convalescent COVID-19. The chain is built from TRBV24-1 and TRBJ2-1; no definite D call. The sample comprised peripheral blood. The chain's CDR3 is CATSNMNEQFF. The CDR3 DNA reads TGTGCCACCAGTAACATGAATGAGCAGTTCTTC.